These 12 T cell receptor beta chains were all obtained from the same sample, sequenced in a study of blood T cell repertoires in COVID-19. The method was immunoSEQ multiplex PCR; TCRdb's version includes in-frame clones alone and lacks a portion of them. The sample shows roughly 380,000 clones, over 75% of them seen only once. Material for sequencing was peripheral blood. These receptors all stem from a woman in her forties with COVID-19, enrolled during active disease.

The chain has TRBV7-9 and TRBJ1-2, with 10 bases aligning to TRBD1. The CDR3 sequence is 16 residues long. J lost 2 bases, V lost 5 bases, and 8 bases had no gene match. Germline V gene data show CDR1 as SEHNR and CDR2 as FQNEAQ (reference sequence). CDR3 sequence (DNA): TGTGCCAGCAGCCTGAGCGGGGGACAGGGGAACTATGGCTACACCTTC. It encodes CASSLSGGQGNYGYTF.

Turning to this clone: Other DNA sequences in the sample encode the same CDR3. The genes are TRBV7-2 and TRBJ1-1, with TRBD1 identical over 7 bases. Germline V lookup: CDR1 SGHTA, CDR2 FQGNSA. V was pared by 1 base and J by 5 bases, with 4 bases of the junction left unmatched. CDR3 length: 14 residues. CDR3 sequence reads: CASSLGGRGTEAFF. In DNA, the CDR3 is TGTGCCAGCAGCTTAGGGGGCAGGGGGACTGAAGCTTTCTTT.

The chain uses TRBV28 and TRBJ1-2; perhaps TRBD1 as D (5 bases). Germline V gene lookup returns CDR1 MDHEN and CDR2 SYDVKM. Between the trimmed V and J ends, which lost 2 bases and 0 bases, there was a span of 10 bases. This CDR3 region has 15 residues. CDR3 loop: CASSLSQGPNYGYTF. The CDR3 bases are TGTGCCAGCAGTTTAAGTCAGGGCCCTAACTATGGCTACACCTTC.

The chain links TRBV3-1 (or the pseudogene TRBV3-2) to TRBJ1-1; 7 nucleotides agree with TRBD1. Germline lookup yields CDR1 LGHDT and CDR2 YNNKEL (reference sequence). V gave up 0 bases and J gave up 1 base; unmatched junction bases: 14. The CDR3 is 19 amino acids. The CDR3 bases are TGTGCCAGCAGCCAAGAATCTTATGGACAGGACACCCGGAACACTGAAGCTTTCTTT. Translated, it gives CASSQESYGQDTRNTEAFF.

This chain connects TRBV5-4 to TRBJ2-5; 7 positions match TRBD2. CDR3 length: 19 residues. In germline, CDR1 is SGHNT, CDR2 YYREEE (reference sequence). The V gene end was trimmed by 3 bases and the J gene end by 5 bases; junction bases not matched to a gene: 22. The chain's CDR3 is CASSSPSSGVGGGKETQYF. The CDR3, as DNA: TGTGCCAGCAGCTCGCCTTCCAGCGGGGTCGGCGGGGGAAAGGAGACCCAGTACTTC. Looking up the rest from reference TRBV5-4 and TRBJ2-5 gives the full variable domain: ETGVTQSPTHLIKTRGQQVTLRCSSQSGHNTVSWYQQALGQGPQFIFQYYREEENGRGNFPPRFSGLQFPNYSSELNVNALELDDSALYLCASSSPSSGVGGGKETQYFGPGTRLLVL.

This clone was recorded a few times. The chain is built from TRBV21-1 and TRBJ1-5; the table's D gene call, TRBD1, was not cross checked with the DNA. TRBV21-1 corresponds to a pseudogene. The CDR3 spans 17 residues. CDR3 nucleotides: TGTGCCAGCAGCAAAGGACAAGGTCGTCCCTTAAATCAGCCCCAGCATTTT. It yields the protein CASSKGQGRPLNQPQHF.

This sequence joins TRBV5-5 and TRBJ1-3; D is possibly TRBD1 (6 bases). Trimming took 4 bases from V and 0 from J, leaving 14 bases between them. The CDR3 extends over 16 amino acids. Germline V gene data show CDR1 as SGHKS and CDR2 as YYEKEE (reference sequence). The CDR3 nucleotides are TGTGCCAGCAGCCCCGCCGGGACAAACTCTGGAAACACCATATATTTT. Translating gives CASSPAGTNSGNTIYF. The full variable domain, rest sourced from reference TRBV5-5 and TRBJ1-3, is DAGVTQSPTHLIKTRGQQVTLRCSPISGHKSVSWYQQVLGQGPQFIFQYYEKEERGRGNFPDRFSARQFPNYSSELNVNALLLGDSALYLCASSPAGTNSGNTIYFGEGSWLTVV.

DNA for the CDR3: TGCGCCAGCAGGGCTCTAGCGGGTACACAAGAGACCCAGTACTTC. Translation gives CASRALAGTQETQYF. The chain has TRBV5-1 and TRBJ2-5; TRBD2 matches at 8 bases. Germline V gene sequence: CDR1 SGHRS, CDR2 YFSETQ. Trimming at V came to 5 bases and at J to 2 bases, leaving 8 bases not matched to a gene. The CDR3 covers 15 residues.

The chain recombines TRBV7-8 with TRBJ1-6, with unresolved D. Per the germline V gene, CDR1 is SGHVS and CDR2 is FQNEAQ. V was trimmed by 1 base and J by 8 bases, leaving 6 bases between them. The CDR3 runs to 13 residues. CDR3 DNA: TGTGCCAGCAGCTTAGATCCCTATTCACCCCTCCACTTT. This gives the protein CASSLDPYSPLHF.

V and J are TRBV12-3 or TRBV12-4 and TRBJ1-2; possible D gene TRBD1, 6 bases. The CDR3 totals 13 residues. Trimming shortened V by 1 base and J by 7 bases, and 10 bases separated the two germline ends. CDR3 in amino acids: CASSLVGALGYTF. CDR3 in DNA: TGTGCCAGCAGTTTAGTGGGGGCGCTTGGCTACACCTTC.

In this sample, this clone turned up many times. The CDR3 here is CASSRADRDTGELFF. The CDR3 DNA follows: TGTGCCAGCAGCCGTGCTGACAGGGACACCGGGGAGCTGTTTTTT. The J gene is TRBJ2-2, the V gene TRBV28, with 7 bases that match TRBD1. V dropped 6 bases and J dropped 3; count of bases not matched to a gene: 7. The CDR3 loop spans 15 amino acids. The germline CDR1 and CDR2 sequences are MDHEN and SYDVKM.

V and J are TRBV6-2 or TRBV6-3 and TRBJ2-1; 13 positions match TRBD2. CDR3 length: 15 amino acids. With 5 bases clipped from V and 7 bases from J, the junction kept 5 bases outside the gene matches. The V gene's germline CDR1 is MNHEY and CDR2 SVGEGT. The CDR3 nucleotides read TGTGCCAGCAGTCGACTAGCGGGGGGCGGGAATGAGCAGTTCTTC. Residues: CASSRLAGGGNEQFF.